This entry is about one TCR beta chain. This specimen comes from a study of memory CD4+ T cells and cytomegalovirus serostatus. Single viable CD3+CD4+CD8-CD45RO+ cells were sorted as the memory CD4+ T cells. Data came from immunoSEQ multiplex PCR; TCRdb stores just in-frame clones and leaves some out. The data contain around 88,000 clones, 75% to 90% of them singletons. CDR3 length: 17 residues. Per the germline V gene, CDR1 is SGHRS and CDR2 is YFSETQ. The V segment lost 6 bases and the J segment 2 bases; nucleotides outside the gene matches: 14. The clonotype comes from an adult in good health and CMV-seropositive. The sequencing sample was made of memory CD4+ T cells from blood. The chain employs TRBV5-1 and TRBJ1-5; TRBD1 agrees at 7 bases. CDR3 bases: TGCGCCAGCACGAAGACCGGGACAGCGAGGGGCAATCAGCCCCAGCATTTT. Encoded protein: CASTKTGTARGNQPQHF.